This paragraph reports one TCR beta chain. The antigen remains unidentified. This same CDR3 is encoded by further DNA sequences in the sample. There are 11 residues in the CDR3. The V end was cut by 4 bases, the J end by 5 bases, with 2 bases between. Per germline, CDR1 MNHEY and CDR2 SVGAGI. Profiled with immunoSEQ multiplex PCR; TCRdb holds only in-frame clones, not every one. The sample lists about 1.5 million clones, 95% to 99% occurring once. This specimen belongs to a study of shared clonotypes between healthy human individuals. Overall study: The donor pool was made up of a couple of women and a few men aged 18 to 49. Plates per donor: three CD4 naive, three CD4 memory, two CD8 naive, one CD8 memory. Study-wide findings and caveats: Non-shared clonotypes were found to have lower generation probabilities than the clonotypes that were shared by all four of the sorted-subset donors. Naive subsets generally had larger estimated richness than memory subsets.

The sample was naive CD4+ T cells sorted from blood. As for subset: CD45RA+ positively selected. The TCR originated in a man aged 30 to 39 in good health. This chain links TRBV6-5 with TRBJ2-2, with D unresolved. DNA for the CDR3: TGTGCCAGCAGTTCTACCGGGGAGCTGTTTTTT. Translated, it gives CASSSTGELFF.